One sample yielded the 8 T cell receptor beta chains listed below, sequenced in a study of OX40 agonist ivuxolimab in advanced cancers. The repertoire was sequenced with immunoSEQ multiplex PCR; TCRdb's copy has only in-frame clones and lacks some. The sample includes roughly 66,000 clones, 75% to 85% seen only once; the top ten take roughly 0.4%. The source was CD4+ or CD8+ T cells sorted from blood, collected in a trial of the OX40 agonist ivuxolimab. The receptors originated from an adult with an advanced solid tumor such as melanoma, head and neck, liver or kidney cancer.

This chain joins TRBV25-1 and TRBJ1-4; 7 bases are shared with TRBD1. V dropped 2 bases and J dropped 1; count of bases not matched to a gene: 1. Germline CDR1 reads MGHDK; CDR2 reads SYGVNS. The CDR3 spans 15 residues. CDR3 DNA sequence: TGTGCCAGCAGTGAACAGGGGGTAACTAATGAAAAACTGTTTTTT. Amino acids: CASSEQGVTNEKLFF. The full variable domain, with the rest looked up from reference TRBV25-1 and TRBJ1-4, is EADIYQTPRYLVIGTGKKITLECSQTMGHDKMYWYQQDPGMELHLIHYSYGVNSTEKGDLSSESTVSRIRTEHFPLTLESARPSHTSQYLCASSEQGVTNEKLFFGSGTQLSVL.

This clone was observed once. J is TRBJ1-5 and V is TRBV18; possible D gene TRBD1, 5 bases. Germline V gene sequence: CDR1 KGHSH, CDR2 LQKENI. The CDR3 spans 14 residues. V gave up 2 bases and J gave up 4 bases, with 9 bases separating them. The CDR3, as DNA: TGTGCCAGCTCACCATCAGGGATTAATCAGCCCCAGCATTTT. It translates to CASSPSGINQPQHF.

The genes are TRBV6-5 and TRBJ2-7, with TRBD1 as a possible D gene (6 bases). Per germline, CDR1 MNHEY and CDR2 SVGAGI. V was clipped by 5 bases and J by 4 bases, with 15 bases between them. This CDR3 has 14 amino acids. The CDR3 reads CASSAQGFRYEQYF. The DNA of the CDR3 is TGTGCCAGCAGTGCCCAGGGGTTTCGATACGAGCAGTACTTC.

The CDR3 is CASSPSDRNQPQHF. CDR3 coding DNA: TGTGCCAGCAGCCCCTCTGACAGGAACCAGCCCCAGCATTTT. This chain links TRBV7-2 with TRBJ1-5, with TRBD1 as a possible D gene (6 bases). The germline V gene encodes CDR1 SGHTA and CDR2 FQGNSA. With 5 bases removed from V and 7 bases from J, the gap between germline ends came to 15 bases. This CDR3 is built from 14 residues.

V gene TRBV28 combines with J gene TRBJ2-7, with 9 nucleotides matching TRBD1. The CDR3 covers 16 residues. J was trimmed by 3 bases and V by 6 bases; bases with no gene match: 12. Per the germline V gene, CDR1 is MDHEN and CDR2 is SYDVKM. The CDR3 DNA sequence: TGTGCCAGCAGCCTGTCCGGGACAGGGTCACGCTACGAGCAGTACTTC. This sequence encodes CASSLSGTGSRYEQYF. The full variable domain, with the rest looked up from reference TRBV28 and TRBJ2-7, is DVKVTQSSRYLVKRTGEKVFLECVQDMDHENMFWYRQDPGLGLRLIYFSYDVKMKEKGDIPEGYSVSREKKERFSLILESASTNQTSMYLCASSLSGTGSRYEQYFGPGTRLTVT.

The chain is built from TRBV28 and TRBJ2-7; 9 nucleotides line up with TRBD1. This CDR3 is built from 13 residues. The germline V gene encodes CDR1 MDHEN and CDR2 SYDVKM. Trimming cost V 6 bases and J 2 bases; bases outside gene matches: 2. This CDR3 reads CASRRTGAYEQYV. CDR3 nucleotide sequence: TGTGCCAGCAGACGGACAGGGGCCTACGAGCAGTACGTC.

The chain is built from TRBV11-2 and TRBJ2-3; D is possibly TRBD1 or TRBD2 (5 bases each). In germline, CDR1 is SGHAT, CDR2 FQNNGV. The CDR3 length is 14 residues. Trimming cost V 6 bases and J 1 base, with 11 bases left between them. CDR3 sequence reads: CASRVGDGTDTQYF. The CDR3 DNA sequence: TGTGCCAGCAGGGTAGGGGACGGCACAGATACGCAGTATTTT.

The chain carries TRBV28 and TRBJ1-2; D is unresolved. Trimming removed 4 bases at V and 8 bases at J, with 11 bases between. Germline lookup yields CDR1 MDHEN and CDR2 SYDVKM. The CDR3 is 12 residues long. Here the CDR3 reads CASSSRVAGYTF. In DNA form, the CDR3 reads TGTGCCAGCAGTTCCCGGGTGGCCGGCTACACCTTC.